A single sample is the source of the 15 T cell receptor beta chains below, sequenced in a study of T-cell memory formation after mild COVID-19. TCRdb passed the 5' RACE reads through MiXCR, listing each CDR3 protein once. Of 350,000 to 450,000 distinct CDR3 sequences in the sample, around 19% were seen once. Sequencing was done on a sample of PBMCs or a T cell subset sorted from them (not recorded which). The receptors stem from an adult woman who had mild COVID-19 (a few samples of this study predate the infection). Cell type and time point are not known.

The sample holds a few counts of this clonotype. The V gene is TRBV12-3 or TRBV12-4, the J gene TRBJ2-7, with 8 bases lining up with TRBD2. This CDR3 region has 15 residues. After removal of 5 bases from V and 2 bases from J, the junction contained 8 bases not matched to a gene. The CDR3 region has the DNA TGTGCCAGCAGTCTGTGGACTAGCCCTCCCTACGAGCAGTACTTC. Translated, it gives CASSLWTSPPYEQYF.

V gene TRBV4-1 combines with J gene TRBJ2-3; no reliable D call. The CDR3 contains 15 residues. Germline V gene sequence: CDR1 MGHRA, CDR2 YSYEKL. V was shortened by 0 bases and J by 0 bases, with 7 bases between the two germline ends. CDR3 nucleotides: TGCGCCAGCAGCCAAGATCAGCGAAGCACAGATACGCAGTATTTT. Its protein is CASSQDQRSTDTQYF.

This clonotype was observed a handful of times. CDR3 region: CASSWDSSYPTTDNNSPLHF. In DNA, the CDR3 is TGTGCCAGCAGTTGGGACAGCTCGTACCCGACAACTGACAATAATTCACCCCTCCACTTT. The J gene is TRBJ1-6, the V gene TRBV6-2 or TRBV6-3, with 7 bases matching TRBD1. This CDR3 has 20 amino acids. With V trimmed by 4 bases and J by 5 bases, 20 bases remained unmatched. Per the germline V gene, CDR1 is MNHEY and CDR2 is SVGEGT.

This clonotype was observed a handful of times. V usage is TRBV6-1 and J usage is TRBJ2-7; a weak D match, TRBD1 (5 bases). The length of the CDR3 is 17 residues. Germline V gene lookup returns CDR1 MNHNS and CDR2 SASEGT. Trimming removed 6 bases from V and 5 bases from J, with 26 bases in between. CDR3 sequence (DNA): TGTGCCAGCAGACCTCCTACTGGGGCCCTGGGTTGGGACGAGCAGTACTTC. This encodes CASRPPTGALGWDEQYF.

This clonotype was detected a few times. In nucleotides, the CDR3 is TGTGCCAGCAGTCGACGAGAGGGAGGGCAGCCCCAGCATTTT. Translation: CASSRREGGQPQHF. The chain uses TRBV12-3 or TRBV12-4 and TRBJ1-5; D is uncertain. V shed 5 bases and J shed 7 bases, with 15 bases lying between them. This CDR3 has 14 amino acids.

This clonotype was seen more than once but under ten times. This chain links TRBV7-9 with TRBJ2-3; 10 bases are shared with TRBD2. Germline CDR1 reads SEHNR; CDR2 reads FQNEAQ (reference sequence). CDR3 length: 14 amino acids. V lost 8 bases, J lost 4 bases, and 6 bases stayed unmatched. For the CDR3, the DNA is TGTGCCAGCTCAATAGCGGGAGGCGCAGATACGCAGTATTTT. Amino acid sequence: CASSIAGGADTQYF. The full variable domain, with the rest looked up from reference TRBV7-9 and TRBJ2-3, is DTGVSQNPRHKITKRGQNVTFRCDPISEHNRLYWYRQTLGQGPEFLTYFQNEAQLEKSRLLSDRFSAERPKGSFSTLEIQRTEQGDSAMYLCASSIAGGADTQYFGPGTRLTVL.

This chain links TRBV7-8 with TRBJ1-2; 7 positions agree with TRBD1. Germline lookup yields CDR1 SGHVS and CDR2 FQNEAQ. CDR3 size: 20 residues. Trimming removed 0 bases from V and 4 bases from J; junction bases left unmatched: 20. CDR3 DNA: TGTGCCAGCAGCTTAGCCTCGACAGGGAAGACTGGGAGACTAGCCTATGGCTACACCTTC. Translated: CASSLASTGKTGRLAYGYTF.

This clonotype came up a few times. The chain combines TRBV11-2 with TRBJ2-6, with TRBD2 as a possible D gene (6 bases). This CDR3 region has 19 residues. V gave up 3 bases and J gave up 0 bases, with 18 bases separating them. Germline V gene lookup returns CDR1 SGHAT and CDR2 FQNNGV. The CDR3 DNA sequence: TGTGCCAGCAGCTTGGGATGGGGGAGGACTATCTCTGGGGCCAACGTCCTGACTTTC. As protein: CASSLGWGRTISGANVLTF.

The chain recombines TRBV30 with TRBJ1-3, with D possibly being TRBD1 (5 bases). Germline lookup yields CDR1 GTSNPN and CDR2 SVGIG (reference sequence). The CDR3 is 14 amino acids. Trimming pared 1 base from V and 1 base from J, leaving 8 bases between. CDR3 amino acids: CAWSGAGSGNTIYF. The CDR3 region has the DNA TGTGCCTGGAGTGGGGCAGGGTCTGGAAACACCATATATTTT.

The CDR3 sequence: CATSDLPPKIGSYNEQFF. In nucleotides, the CDR3 is TGTGCCACCAGTGATTTACCACCTAAGATTGGCTCCTACAATGAGCAGTTCTTC. The J gene is TRBJ2-1, the V gene TRBV24-1; D is unresolved. This CDR3 spans 18 amino acids. Germline CDR1 KGHDR, CDR2 SFDVKD. V gave up 1 base and J gave up 0 bases, with 15 bases separating them.

This clonotype was picked up many times. The gene calls are TRBV13 and TRBJ2-3; 9 bases agree with TRBD2. This CDR3 has 17 amino acids. V trimming: 4 bases; J trimming: 0 bases; junction bases outside the gene matches: 8. Germline values: CDR1 PRHDT, CDR2 FYEKMQ (reference sequence). CDR3 sequence (DNA): TGTGCCAGCAGCTCTGTACCTAGCGGGGCCAGCACAGATACGCAGTATTTT. Translated, it gives CASSSVPSGASTDTQYF.

This clonotype was observed a handful of times. This CDR3 is CASSEGPGYNQPQHF. The CDR3 nucleotides are TGTGCCAGCAGTGAGGGCCCGGGGTACAATCAGCCCCAGCATTTT. The rearrangement joins TRBV5-5 to TRBJ1-5, with D unresolved. The germline CDR1 and CDR2 sequences are SGHKS and YYEKEE (reference sequence). The CDR3 has 15 amino acids. V lost 5 bases to trimming and J lost 3 bases, with 15 bases between them. Combining the CDR3 with reference TRBV5-5 and TRBJ1-5 gives the whole variable domain DAGVTQSPTHLIKTRGQQVTLRCSPISGHKSVSWYQQVLGQGPQFIFQYYEKEERGRGNFPDRFSARQFPNYSSELNVNALLLGDSALYLCASSEGPGYNQPQHFGDGTRLSIL.

The J gene is TRBJ2-1, the V gene TRBV24-1; TRBD2 aligns across 11 bases. Trimming cost V 1 base and J 10 bases; bases outside gene matches: 11. This CDR3 has 17 residues. Germline CDR1 and CDR2: KGHDR and SFDVKD. The CDR3 DNA sequence: TGTGCCACCAGTGATTTACCGGTAGCGGGAGGGCGACGGGAGCAGTTCTTC. It encodes CATSDLPVAGGRREQFF.

The V and J genes are TRBV3-1 and TRBJ2-7, with a tentative D call TRBD2 (5 bases). The CDR3 has 12 residues. Trimming pared 1 base from V and 7 bases from J, leaving 8 bases between. The V gene's germline CDR1 is LGHDT and CDR2 YNNKEL (reference sequence). This CDR3 reads CASSQGRREQYF. The CDR3 DNA reads TGTGCCAGCAGCCAAGGGAGGAGAGAGCAGTACTTC.

The sample holds a few counts of this clonotype. This chain links TRBV27 with TRBJ1-2, with a tentative D call TRBD1 (6 bases). Germline values: CDR1 MNHEY, CDR2 SMNVEV (reference sequence). This CDR3 region has 13 residues. The V end was cut by 4 bases, the J end by 4 bases, with 10 bases between. The CDR3 loop is CASSSTGFYGYTF. The CDR3 DNA is TGTGCCAGCAGTTCAACAGGGTTCTATGGCTACACCTTC.